This record concerns one TCR beta chain sequence. The record originates from a study of blood T cell repertoires in COVID-19. People in the exposed group encountered a COVID-19 case within 2 weeks before entering the study. This CDR3 has 16 amino acids. The ends were cut back, 4 bases at V and 3 bases at J, with 19 bases in the middle. Germline CDR1 reads LNHDA; CDR2 reads SQIVND (reference sequence). The repertoire was sequenced with immunoSEQ multiplex PCR; TCRdb's copy has only in-frame clones and lacks some. The table has around 270,000 clones, 88% seen once; the top ten hold 2.5% to 4%. Specimen: PBMCs or T cells enriched from blood (not recorded which). The chain has TRBV19 and TRBJ2-7; tentative D call: TRBD2 (8 bases). This TCR was recovered from a woman between 40 and 55 years old who had been exposed to COVID-19. CDR3 nucleotide sequence: TGTGCCAGTAGTAGCATACAGGGGACTAGTTTCTACGAGCAGTACGTC. This translates into CASSSIQGTSFYEQYV.